This T cell receptor (beta chain) emerged from a study of cytomegalovirus exposure and HLA in healthy donors. The donors were part of the validation cohort, which consisted of about 120 subjects and was separate from the first cohort of under 750 subjects. Profiled with immunoSEQ multiplex PCR; TCRdb holds only in-frame clones, not every one. The sample has roughly 100,000 clones, about 95% seen once. This CDR3 is built from 15 residues. The J segment lost 4 bases and the V segment lost 5 bases, leaving 9 bases of the junction unmatched. The germline V gene encodes CDR1 SGHTA and CDR2 FQGNSA. The source of this sequence is a woman aged 18 to 35 in good health and CMV-seronegative. Sequences were obtained from PBMCs. The chain is built from TRBV7-2 and TRBJ1-2, with 8 bases lining up with TRBD1. CDR3 region: CASSERTGQGYGYTF. CDR3 nucleotide sequence: TGTGCCAGCAGCGAACGGACAGGGCAGGGCTATGGCTACACCTTC.